A single sample is the source of the 24 T cell receptor beta chains below, sequenced in a study of blood T cell repertoires in COVID-19. Only in-frame clones appear in the TCRdb table, and some are missing; sequencing was by immunoSEQ multiplex PCR. The sample includes about 59,000 clones, roughly 85% of them seen just once. The sample comprised peripheral blood. These receptor sequences come from a man aged 60-69 years with acute or convalescent COVID-19.

The chain uses TRBV29-1 and TRBJ2-1, with 13 bases lining up with TRBD2. The CDR3 totals 15 residues. The V gene end was trimmed by 1 base and the J gene end by 7 bases; junction bases not matched to a gene: 4. Germline values: CDR1 SQVTM, CDR2 ANQGSEA. CDR3 region: CSVEGTSGRANEQFF. In DNA form, the CDR3 reads TGCAGCGTTGAAGGGACTAGCGGGAGAGCAAATGAGCAGTTCTTC.

The CDR3 reads CASSQSDSGRVEQYF. The CDR3 region has the DNA TGTGCCAGCAGCCAATCAGACAGCGGGAGGGTTGAGCAGTACTTC. The rearrangement links TRBV4-2 to TRBJ2-7; 10 nucleotides agree with TRBD2. V trimming: 2 bases; J trimming: 7 bases; junction bases outside the gene matches: 8. The CDR3 contains 15 residues. The germline CDR1 and CDR2 sequences are LGHNA and YNFKEQ.

This chain joins TRBV19 and TRBJ2-7, with TRBD2 matching over 8 bases. The CDR3 is made up of 15 amino acids. J gave up 1 base and V 6 bases, and 8 bases lay outside the gene matches. The germline gives CDR1 LNHDA, CDR2 SQIVND (reference sequence). The CDR3 bases are TGTGCCAGTAGAAGGGCGGGAGGAGGATCCTACGAGCAGTACTTC. Amino acid sequence: CASRRAGGGSYEQYF.

The rearrangement links TRBV27 to TRBJ1-2, with a weak D call TRBD1 (5 bases). The germline V and J ends were trimmed by 1 base and 7 bases, with 16 bases remaining between them. Germline-derived CDR1 and CDR2 are MNHEY and SMNVEV (reference sequence). The CDR3 is made up of 15 amino acids. The CDR3 loop is CASSLLGDRRGGYTF. The DNA of the CDR3 is TGTGCCAGCAGTTTATTAGGGGACCGGAGGGGTGGCTACACCTTC.

This clone was detected once. V and J are TRBV28 and TRBJ2-1; TRBD2 agrees at 8 bases. V lost 3 bases and J lost 2; bases outside the gene matches: 6. Germline CDR1 MDHEN, CDR2 SYDVKM. The CDR3 length is 16 residues. In DNA form, the CDR3 reads TGTGCCAGCAGTTTGAGCGGGAGAACCGCCTACAATGAGCAGTTCTTC. Its protein product is CASSLSGRTAYNEQFF.

The rearrangement links TRBV7-8 to TRBJ2-3; TRBD2 matches at 10 bases. Losses at the gene ends were 2 bases for V and 2 bases for J; bases not matched to a gene: 7. The CDR3 runs to 17 residues. Per germline, CDR1 SGHVS and CDR2 FQNEAQ. The chain's CDR3 is CASSLFTSGNPTDTQYF. Here the CDR3 DNA reads TGTGCCAGCAGCTTATTTACTAGCGGGAACCCCACAGATACGCAGTATTTT. The variable domain in full, with the rest retrieved from reference TRBV7-8 and TRBJ2-3, is GAGVSQSPRYKVAKRGQDVALRCDPISGHVSLFWYQQALGQGPEFLTYFQNEAQLDKSGLPSDRFFAERPEGSVSTLKIQRTQQEDSAVYLCASSLFTSGNPTDTQYFGPGTRLTVL.

The chain carries TRBV28 and TRBJ1-2; 8 nucleotides match TRBD1. The CDR3 is 17 residues long. The trim removed 7 bases at V and 3 bases at J, leaving 16 bases unmatched. Germline CDR1 is MDHEN and CDR2 is SYDVKM. CDR3 sequence: CASNKSVWDRNYYGYTF. In DNA, the CDR3 is TGTGCCAGCAACAAATCGGTCTGGGACAGGAACTACTATGGCTACACCTTC.

V and J are TRBV4-1 and TRBJ1-3; 9 nucleotides match TRBD1. Trimming at V came to 2 bases and at J to 3 bases, leaving 5 bases not matched to a gene. This CDR3 has 16 amino acids. Germline V CDR1 and CDR2: MGHRA, YSYEKL. CDR3 sequence reads: CASSQRQGDYGNTIYF. In DNA form, the CDR3 reads TGCGCCAGCAGCCAAAGACAGGGGGATTATGGAAACACCATATATTTT.

A few counts support this clone. The chain recombines TRBV10-2 with TRBJ1-5, with D perhaps matching TRBD1 (6 bases). The V end lost 6 bases, the J end lost 6 bases, and 12 bases lay between the germline ends. Germline CDR1 WSHSY, CDR2 SAAADI. This CDR3 comprises 13 residues. Here the CDR3 reads CASSVEGGQPQHF. CDR3 nucleotide sequence: TGCGCCAGCAGCGTAGAAGGGGGTCAGCCCCAGCATTTT.

The J gene is TRBJ1-4, the V gene TRBV4-1; 7 bases are a match to TRBD1. V was pared by 4 bases and J by 8 bases, with 10 bases of the junction left unmatched. In germline, CDR1 is MGHRA, CDR2 YSYEKL. There are 15 residues in the CDR3. CDR3 nucleotides: TGCGCCAGCAGCCGAGGACAGGCCGCGTGGGAAAAACTGTTTTTT. Translated, it gives CASSRGQAAWEKLFF.

J is TRBJ2-1 and V is TRBV20-1; D is perhaps TRBD1 (6 bases). Trimming removed 4 bases at V and 6 bases at J, with 7 bases between. Germline V lookup: CDR1 DFQATT, CDR2 SNEGSKA (reference sequence). This CDR3 contains 11 residues. The CDR3 sequence is CSAKGGNEQFF. CDR3 bases: TGCAGTGCTAAAGGGGGCAATGAGCAGTTCTTC.

J is TRBJ1-5 and V is TRBV30, with TRBD1 matching over 7 bases. The CDR3 has 15 residues. The germline V gene has CDR1 GTSNPN and CDR2 SVGIG (reference sequence). V trimming: 0 bases; J trimming: 6 bases; junction bases outside the gene matches: 8. Written as DNA, the CDR3 is TGTGCCTGGAGTGTGAAGGGGGCGCGACCTCAGCCCCAGCATTTT. This translates into CAWSVKGARPQPQHF.

This clone has just a few counts. The chain joins TRBV5-1 to TRBJ2-7; D unclear. The CDR3 is made up of 14 amino acids. Germline V gene sequence: CDR1 SGHRS, CDR2 YFSETQ. V was pared by 0 bases and J by 1 base, with 8 bases between. The CDR3 region is CASSLEARSYEQYF. CDR3 DNA sequence: TGCGCCAGCAGCTTGGAGGCGCGGTCCTACGAGCAGTACTTC.

The V gene is TRBV6-2 or TRBV6-3, the J gene TRBJ2-7; 7 positions match TRBD2. V was pared by 3 bases and J by 0 bases, with 5 bases of the junction left unmatched. CDR1 and CDR2 from the germline V gene are MNHEY and SVGEGT. This CDR3 has 15 residues. The CDR3 loop reads CASSYGGSSSYEQYF. For the CDR3, the DNA is TGTGCCAGCAGTTATGGCGGGAGTAGCTCCTACGAGCAGTACTTC.

J is TRBJ2-7 and V is TRBV7-2; TRBD1 is a possible D gene (6 bases). The V gene's germline CDR1 is SGHTA and CDR2 FQGNSA. Between the trimmed V and J ends, which lost 8 bases and 0 bases, there was a span of 11 bases. CDR3 length equals 13 residues. CDR3 DNA: TGTGCCAGCTCCTCGGGACACTCCTACGAGCAGTACTTC. This sequence encodes CASSSGHSYEQYF.

The rearrangement links TRBV28 to TRBJ2-3; 12 bases fit TRBD2. V lost 3 bases and J lost 0; bases outside the gene matches: 13. CDR3 length: 20 residues. Germline lookup yields CDR1 MDHEN and CDR2 SYDVKM. CDR3 loop: CASSFSTSWTSGTSTDTQYF. DNA of the CDR3: TGTGCCAGCAGTTTCTCGACGAGCTGGACTAGCGGGACTAGCACAGATACGCAGTATTTT.

The V gene is TRBV4-1, the J gene TRBJ2-2; D uncertain. CDR1 MGHRA and CDR2 YSYEKL come from the germline V gene. The CDR3 consists of 14 residues. Trimming removed 5 bases at V and 1 base at J, with 8 bases between. The CDR3 DNA reads as TGCGCCAGCAGCACCCGACAGAACACCGGGGAGCTGTTTTTT. Its protein is CASSTRQNTGELFF.

The V gene is TRBV7-2, the J gene TRBJ1-4, with D possibly TRBD1 on 5 matching bases. Trimming shortened V by 0 bases and J by 8 bases, and 7 bases separated the two germline ends. CDR1 is SGHTA and CDR2 is FQGNSA in the germline V gene. This CDR3 spans 13 amino acids. CDR3 amino acids: CASSLAGVEKLFF. CDR3 sequence (DNA): TGTGCCAGCAGCTTAGCAGGGGTAGAAAAACTGTTTTTT.

J is TRBJ2-7 and V is TRBV18; 10 bases are a match to TRBD1. Germline V gene sequence: CDR1 KGHSH, CDR2 LQKENI. The junction had 2 bases not matched to a gene; V was cut back by 4 bases and J by 2 bases. This CDR3 spans 14 amino acids. In DNA form, the CDR3 reads TGTGCCAGCTCACACGACAGGGGGCCCTACGAGCAGTACTTC. Protein: CASSHDRGPYEQYF.

V and J are TRBV12-3 or TRBV12-4 and TRBJ1-6, with 8 bases matching TRBD1. J was trimmed by 18 bases and V by 6 bases; bases with no gene match: 10. This CDR3 has 12 residues. The CDR3: CASSHGGDRSHF. Written as DNA, the CDR3 is TGTGCCAGCAGCCATGGGGGGGACAGGAGCCACTTT.

The chain carries TRBV28 and TRBJ1-2; D may be TRBD1 (6 bases). This CDR3 is built from 15 residues. Trimming left V 6 bases short and J 8 bases short, with 22 bases between. Germline-derived CDR1 and CDR2 are MDHEN and SYDVKM. The CDR3 sequence is CASSSLEGGVTGYTF. In nucleotides, the CDR3 is TGTGCCAGCAGCAGCCTCGAAGGGGGGGTGACGGGCTACACCTTC.

The V call is TRBV18, the J call TRBJ2-1; TRBD2 might be the D (5 bases). Germline lookup yields CDR1 KGHSH and CDR2 LQKENI. V was trimmed by 0 bases and J by 8 bases, leaving 11 bases between them. The CDR3 totals 14 residues. The CDR3 DNA sequence: TGTGCCAGCTCACCACCGCTAGCAAACGATGAGCAGTTCTTC. Its translation: CASSPPLANDEQFF. Filled out from reference TRBV18 and TRBJ2-1, the complete variable domain reads NAGVMQNPRHLVRRRGQEARLRCSPMKGHSHVYWYRQLPEEGLKFMVYLQKENIIDESGMPKERFSAEFPKEGPSILRIQQVVRGDSAAYFCASSPPLANDEQFFGPGTRLTVL.

The rearrangement uses TRBV10-3 and TRBJ1-4; 9 bases map to TRBD1. Trimming at V came to 4 bases and at J to 2 bases, leaving 2 bases not matched to a gene. The V gene's germline CDR1 is ENHRY and CDR2 SYGVKD. The CDR3 sequence is 15 residues long. In DNA, the CDR3 is TGTGCCATCAGTGGGGGGACAGGGACTAATGAAAAACTGTTTTTT. This encodes CAISGGTGTNEKLFF.

The chain couples TRBV7-2 to TRBJ1-6; TRBD1 matches at 9 bases. The J segment lost 6 bases and the V segment lost 4 bases, leaving 4 bases of the junction unmatched. Germline loops: CDR1 SGHTA, CDR2 FQGNSA. The CDR3 covers 15 residues. CDR3 bases: TGTGCCAGCAGCTCCAGGACAGGGGCTAATTCACCCCTCCACTTT. It is translated as CASSSRTGANSPLHF.